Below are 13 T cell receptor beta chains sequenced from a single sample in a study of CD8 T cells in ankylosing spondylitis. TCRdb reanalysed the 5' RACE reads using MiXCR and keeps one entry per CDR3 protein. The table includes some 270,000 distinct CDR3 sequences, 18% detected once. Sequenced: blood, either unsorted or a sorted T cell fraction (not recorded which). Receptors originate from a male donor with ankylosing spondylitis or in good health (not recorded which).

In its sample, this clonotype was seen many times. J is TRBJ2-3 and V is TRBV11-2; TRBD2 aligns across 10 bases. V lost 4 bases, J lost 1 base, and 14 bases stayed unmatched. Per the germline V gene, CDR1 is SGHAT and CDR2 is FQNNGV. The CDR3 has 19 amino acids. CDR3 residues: CASSSYYLAGEEGTDTQYF. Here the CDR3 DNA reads TGTGCCAGCAGCTCCTATTACCTAGCGGGAGAGGAGGGCACAGATACGCAGTATTTT.

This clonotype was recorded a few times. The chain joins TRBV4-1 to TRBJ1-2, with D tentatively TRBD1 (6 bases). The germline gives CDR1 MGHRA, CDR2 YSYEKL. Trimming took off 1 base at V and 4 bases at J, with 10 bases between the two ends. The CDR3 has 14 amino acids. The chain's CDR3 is CASSQANRAYGYTF. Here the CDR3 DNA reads TGCGCCAGCAGCCAAGCGAACAGGGCCTATGGCTACACCTTC.

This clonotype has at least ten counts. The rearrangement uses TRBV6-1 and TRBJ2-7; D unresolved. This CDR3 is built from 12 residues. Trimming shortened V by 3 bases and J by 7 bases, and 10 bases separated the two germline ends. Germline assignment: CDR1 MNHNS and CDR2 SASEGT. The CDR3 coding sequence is TGTGCCAGCAGTGACCCCAGTACGGAGCAGTACTTC. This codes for CASSDPSTEQYF.

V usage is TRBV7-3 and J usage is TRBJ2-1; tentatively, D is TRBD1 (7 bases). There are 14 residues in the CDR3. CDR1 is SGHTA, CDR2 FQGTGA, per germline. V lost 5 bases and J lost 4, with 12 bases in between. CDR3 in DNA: TGTGCCAGCAGCGAGGGGGCGGGGTACAATGAGCAGTTCTTC. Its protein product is CASSEGAGYNEQFF.

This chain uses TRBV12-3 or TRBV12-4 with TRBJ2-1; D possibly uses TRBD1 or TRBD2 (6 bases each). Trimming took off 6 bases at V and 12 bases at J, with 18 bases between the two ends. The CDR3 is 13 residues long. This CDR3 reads CASSPTGALGQFF. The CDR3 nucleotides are TGTGCCAGCAGCCCGACGGGGGCCCTTGGGCAGTTCTTC.

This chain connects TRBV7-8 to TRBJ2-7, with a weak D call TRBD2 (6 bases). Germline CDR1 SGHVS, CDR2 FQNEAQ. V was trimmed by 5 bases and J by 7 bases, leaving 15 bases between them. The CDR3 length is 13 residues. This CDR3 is CASSLVAGPEQYF. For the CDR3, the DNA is TGTGCCAGCAGCCTAGTTGCGGGGCCTGAGCAGTACTTC.

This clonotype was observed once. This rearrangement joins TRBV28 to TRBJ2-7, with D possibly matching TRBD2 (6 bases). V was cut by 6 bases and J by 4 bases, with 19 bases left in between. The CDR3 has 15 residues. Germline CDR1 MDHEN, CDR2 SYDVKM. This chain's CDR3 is CASSSGLQINYEQYF. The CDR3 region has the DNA TGTGCCAGCAGCAGCGGGCTACAGATAAATTACGAGCAGTACTTC.

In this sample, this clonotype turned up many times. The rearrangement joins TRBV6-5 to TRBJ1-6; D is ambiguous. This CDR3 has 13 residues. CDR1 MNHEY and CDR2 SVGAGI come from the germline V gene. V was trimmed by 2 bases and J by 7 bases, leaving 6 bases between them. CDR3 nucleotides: TGTGCCAGCAGTTACGCCCAGAATTCACCCCTCCACTTT. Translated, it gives CASSYAQNSPLHF.

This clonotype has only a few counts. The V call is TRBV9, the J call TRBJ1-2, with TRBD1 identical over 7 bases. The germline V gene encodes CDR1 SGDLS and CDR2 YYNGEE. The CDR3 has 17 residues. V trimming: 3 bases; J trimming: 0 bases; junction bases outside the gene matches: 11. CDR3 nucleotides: TGTGCCAGCAGCGAGACCGGGACAGCAAAGCCTAACTATGGCTACACCTTC. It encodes CASSETGTAKPNYGYTF.

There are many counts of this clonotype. The CDR3 DNA reads as TGTGCCAGCAGGGAGGACACGACAGATACGCAGTATTTT. It translates to CASREDTTDTQYF. The V and J genes are TRBV27 and TRBJ2-3; D is tentatively TRBD1 or TRBD2 (5 bases each). The CDR3 has 13 residues. Germline V gene lookup returns CDR1 MNHEY and CDR2 SMNVEV (reference sequence). Trimming removed 6 bases at V and 3 bases at J, with 10 bases between.

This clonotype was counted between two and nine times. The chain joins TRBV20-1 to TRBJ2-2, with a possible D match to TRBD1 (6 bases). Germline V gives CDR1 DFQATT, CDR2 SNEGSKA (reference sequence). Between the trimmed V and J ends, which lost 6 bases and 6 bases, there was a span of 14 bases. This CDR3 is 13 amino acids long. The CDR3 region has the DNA TGCAGTGCAACCGGGACATCACCCGGGGAGCTGTTTTTT. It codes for CSATGTSPGELFF.

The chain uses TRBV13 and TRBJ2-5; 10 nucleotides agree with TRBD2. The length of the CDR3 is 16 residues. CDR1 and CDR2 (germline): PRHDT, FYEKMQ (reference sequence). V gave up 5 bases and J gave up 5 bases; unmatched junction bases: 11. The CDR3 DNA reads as TGTGCCAGCAGCCGCCGAGCGGGAGGGCCTCGTGAGACCCAGTACTTC. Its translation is CASSRRAGGPRETQYF.

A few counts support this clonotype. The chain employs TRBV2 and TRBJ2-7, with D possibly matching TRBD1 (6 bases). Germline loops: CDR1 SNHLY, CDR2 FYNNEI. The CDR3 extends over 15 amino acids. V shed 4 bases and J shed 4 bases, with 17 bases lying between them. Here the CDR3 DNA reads TGTGCCAGCAGTGTTTACAGGGCCAGAGAATACGAGCAGTACTTC. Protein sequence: CASSVYRAREYEQYF.